The following is a T cell receptor (beta chain) sequence with its context. This entry comes from a study of blood T cell repertoires in COVID-19. V gave up 6 bases and J gave up 2 bases, with 17 bases separating them. Germline V lookup: CDR1 MNHEY, CDR2 SMNVEV (reference sequence). This CDR3 comprises 15 residues. The assay was immunoSEQ multiplex PCR, and TCRdb's table has in-frame clones only and misses some. The table includes about 270,000 clones, over 75% detected once. The rearrangement links TRBV27 to TRBJ2-7; maybe TRBD2 (5 bases). Material: PBMCs or T cells enriched from blood (not recorded which). The origin of this receptor is a young woman who had recovered from COVID-19. The CDR3 DNA reads TGTGCCAGCAGCGATACAGACCTCGGGACCTACGAGCAGTACTTC. Protein sequence: CASSDTDLGTYEQYF.